One TCR beta chain is described in this entry. This clone's antigen is unknown. No quality values exist for individual bases; no much larger clone is one base distant. This entry is derived from a study of vaccination and CD4 T cells after COVID-19 (dated by TCRdb to between 2022 and 2023). As for the study more broadly: Six males and four females were included in the convalescent cohort, with two Hispanic individuals, seven Caucasians, two Asians and one multiracial person represented. In 10 COVID-19 convalescent patients and a handful of infection-naive healthy vaccine recipients, the spike-specific CD4+ TCR repertoire before mRNA vaccination was compared with the repertoire after mRNA vaccination. Each participant got two doses of either the Pfizer-BioNTech BNT162b2 vaccine (n=8) or the Moderna mRNA-1273 vaccine (n=2). In an earlier paper using these donors, memory CD4+ T cell crossreactivity between SARS-CoV-2 and common cold coronavirus spike proteins was assessed at the TCR clonotype level. The cultures were stimulated with overlapping spike peptide pools from SARS-CoV-2 and from the common cold coronaviruses HCoV-NL63, HCoV-OC43 and HCoV-229E. The time from the second vaccine dose to post-vaccine blood sampling had a median of around 72 days and ranged from about 12 to 241 days. Post-COVID blood samples from convalescent patients were collected a median of approximately 93 days after diagnosis, with a range of roughly 35 to 180 days. Control cultures received a CEFX viral epitope pool as the positive control, an HIV-1 Nef peptide pool as the negative control, or no peptide.

The CDR3 covers 16 residues, taking in both the cysteine and the phenylalanine. Only the CDR3 part of the read is kept: 48 bases, read in frame from the first base. The germline ends are 9 bases apart after V is trimmed by 0 bases and J by 0 bases. Sequences DFQATT (CDR1) and SNEGSKA (CDR2) are obtained from the germline V gene (reference sequence). Findings and caveats that apply to the study as a whole: The median count of SARS-CoV-2-reactive clonotypes went up from around 23 after infection to a few dozen after vaccination, although the change was not significant. Relatively few convalescent patients were included in the study, and early timepoints after natural infection were not analyzed. Nearly all vaccine-specific clones in convalescent patients (304 of 307) were mono-reactive for SARS-CoV-2 spike rather than cross-reactive with common cold coronaviruses. In convalescent patients, a median approximately 90% of post-vaccine SARS-CoV-2-reactive clones were detected only after vaccination, suggesting vaccine-specific priming.

Explained via the paper, the treatment or condition label denotes: roughly 10-day PBMC culture with coronavirus spike peptide pools or control peptides (ViraFEST assay). CD4+ T cells from unexposed donors were collected before the COVID-19 pandemic (2011-2018). The ViraFEST assay, used in the study, expanded antigen-specific T cells with peptide pools and then identified the expanded clonotypes through TCR sequencing. Approximately 1.8 million PBMCs per well were cultured in IMDM with 5% human AB serum and 8.5 to 10 IU/ml IL-2, plus 10 ug/ml peptide pools. Half of the culture medium was replaced with fresh IL-2-containing medium on days 3 and 7. CD4+ T cells were isolated after about nine days of culture through negative selection using the EasySep CD4+ T cell isolation kit. As cell number allowed, CD4+ T cells from unexposed donors were tested for reactivity to SARS-CoV-2 S and N and to four common cold coronavirus spike pools. Ficoll-Paque Plus gradient centrifugation was used to isolate PBMCs from whole blood, and the isolated PBMCs were then either used fresh or cryopreserved at -140C. Triplicate wells were generally used for each culture condition. Leukapheresis product for the unexposed donors was purchased commercially.

Receptor amplification or capture employed PCR. DNA from cultured CD4+ T cells was subjected to TCR sequencing with the Oncomine TCR Beta short-read assay at the Johns Hopkins FTIC core. The QIAamp micro DNA kit was used to extract genomic DNA from the cultured CD4+ T cells. Oncomine TCR Beta libraries from cultured CD4+ T cells were pooled using unique dual indexes and sequenced on an Illumina iSeq 100. As for the authors' bioinformatics: Non-productive sequences were removed, and CDR3s that did not start with C, did not end with F or W, or were shorter than 7 amino acids were discarded. The MANAFEST web application identified antigen-specific clonotypes by comparing peptide-stimulated wells against reference wells and other culture wells. To be called positive, a clone needed an FDR below 0.05, an odds ratio above 5, and a productive frequency above 0.1% in at least two of three replicate wells. A clonotype was classed as cross-reactive if the clonotype showed significant expansion both in SARS-CoV-2 spike wells and in at least one common cold coronavirus spike condition. Using R version 3.6.1, CDR3 homology was evaluated through Levenshtein distances (stringdist) along with unrooted phylogenetic trees (ape). The public reads were run again by TCRdb, first through fastp at Q25 and then through MiXCR, and only productive beta chains were kept. CDR3 protein duplicates are merged, each entry listing the most common genes and DNA. The V and J calls reflect TCRdb's pipeline rather than the authors' work. The sample table lists some 10,000 distinct CDR3 sequences, about 36% of them with a count of one. 13% to 15% of the sample lies in the top ten.

Sequenced: CD4+ T cells from blood, cultured in vitro. Here the chain combines TRBV20-1 and TRBJ1-6; no D gene call is confident. This clonotype was obtained from a human donor in good health. The nucleotides read TGCAGTGCTAGAGATGGCAGTAGCTCCTATAATTCACCCCTCCACTTT. Its protein is CSARDGSSSYNSPLHF.